A single T cell receptor (beta chain) is shown here with its context. The CDR3 consists of 16 residues. The germline V gene has CDR1 MNHEY and CDR2 SVGEGT. J lost 5 bases, V lost 5 bases, and 12 bases had no gene match. This specimen belongs to a study of blood T cell repertoires in COVID-19. The wider study: The study drew acute and convalescent COVID-19 samples from the United States, Italy and Spain. T cells, B-cell-depleted T cells, or PBMCs supplied cDNA or gDNA.

Per the study methods: Amplification from reference gene primers served as the basis for estimated nucleated cell counts. The repertoire was sequenced with immunoSEQ multiplex PCR; TCRdb's copy has only in-frame clones and lacks some. V and J calls and clone size come straight from that table; D and trimming were deduced from the DNA. The sample lists around 72,000 clones, over 65% occurring once. This clonotype originated in a woman of 80 years or more with acute or convalescent COVID-19. This chain uses TRBV6-2 or TRBV6-3 with TRBJ2-1; TRBD2 matches at 7 bases. Specimen: peripheral blood. The CDR3 is CASSGSGTTVNNEQFF. Written as DNA, the CDR3 is TGTGCCAGCAGTGGCTCCGGGACTACCGTTAACAATGAGCAGTTCTTC.